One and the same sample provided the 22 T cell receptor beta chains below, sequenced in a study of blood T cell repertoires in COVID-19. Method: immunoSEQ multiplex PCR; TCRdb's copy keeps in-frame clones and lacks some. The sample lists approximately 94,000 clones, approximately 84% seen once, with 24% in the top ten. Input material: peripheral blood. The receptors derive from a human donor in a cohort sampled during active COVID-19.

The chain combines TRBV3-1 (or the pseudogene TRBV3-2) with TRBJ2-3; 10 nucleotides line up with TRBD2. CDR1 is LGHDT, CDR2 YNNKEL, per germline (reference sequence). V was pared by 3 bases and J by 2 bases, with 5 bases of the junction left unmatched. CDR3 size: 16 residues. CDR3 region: CASSQASGGPTDTQYF. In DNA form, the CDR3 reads TGTGCCAGCAGCCAGGCTAGCGGGGGTCCCACAGATACGCAGTATTTT.

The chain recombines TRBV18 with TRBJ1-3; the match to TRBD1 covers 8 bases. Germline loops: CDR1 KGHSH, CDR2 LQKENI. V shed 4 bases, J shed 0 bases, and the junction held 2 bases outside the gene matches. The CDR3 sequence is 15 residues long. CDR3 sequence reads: CASSLGQGSGNTIYF. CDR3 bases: TGTGCCAGCTCACTTGGACAGGGCTCTGGAAACACCATATATTTT.

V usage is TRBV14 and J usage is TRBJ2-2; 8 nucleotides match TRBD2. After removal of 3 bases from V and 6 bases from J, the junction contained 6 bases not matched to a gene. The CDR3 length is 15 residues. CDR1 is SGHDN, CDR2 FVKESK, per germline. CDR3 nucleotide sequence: TGTGCCAGCAGCCAGAGACTAGCGAGCCCCGGGGAGCTGTTTTTT. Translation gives CASSQRLASPGELFF. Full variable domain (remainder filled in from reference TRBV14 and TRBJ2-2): EAGVTQFPSHSVIEKGQTVTLRCDPISGHDNLYWYRRVMGKEIKFLLHFVKESKQDESGMPNNRFLAERTGGTYSTLKVQPAELEDSGVYFCASSQRLASPGELFFGEGSRLTVL.

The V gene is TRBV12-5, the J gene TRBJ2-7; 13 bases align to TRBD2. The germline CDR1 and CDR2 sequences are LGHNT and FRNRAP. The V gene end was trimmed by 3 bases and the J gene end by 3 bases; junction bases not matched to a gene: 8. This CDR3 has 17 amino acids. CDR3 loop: CASGFPSGLAGVYEQYF. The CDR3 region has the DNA TGTGCTAGTGGTTTCCCCTCCGGACTAGCGGGAGTCTACGAGCAGTACTTC.

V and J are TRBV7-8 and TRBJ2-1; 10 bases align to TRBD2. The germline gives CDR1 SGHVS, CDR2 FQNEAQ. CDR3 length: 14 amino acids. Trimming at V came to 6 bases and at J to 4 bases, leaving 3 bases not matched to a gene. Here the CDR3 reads CASRLAGVYNEQFF. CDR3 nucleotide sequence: TGTGCCAGCAGGCTAGCGGGAGTGTACAATGAGCAGTTCTTC. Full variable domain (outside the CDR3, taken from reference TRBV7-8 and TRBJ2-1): GAGVSQSPRYKVAKRGQDVALRCDPISGHVSLFWYQQALGQGPEFLTYFQNEAQLDKSGLPSDRFFAERPEGSVSTLKIQRTQQEDSAVYLCASRLAGVYNEQFFGPGTRLTVL.

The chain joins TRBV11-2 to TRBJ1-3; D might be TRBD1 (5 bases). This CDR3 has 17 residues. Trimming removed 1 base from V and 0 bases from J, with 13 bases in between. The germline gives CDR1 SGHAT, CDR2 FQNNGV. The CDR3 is CASSLVAQGISGNTIYF. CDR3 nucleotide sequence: TGTGCCAGCAGCTTAGTAGCCCAGGGTATCTCTGGAAACACCATATATTTT.

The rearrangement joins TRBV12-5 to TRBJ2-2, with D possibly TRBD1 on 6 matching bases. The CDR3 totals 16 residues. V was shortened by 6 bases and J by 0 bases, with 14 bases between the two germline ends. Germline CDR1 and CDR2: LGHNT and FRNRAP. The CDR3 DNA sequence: TGTGCTAGTGGGGTGCCGGGACACTCGAACACCGGGGAGCTGTTTTTT. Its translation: CASGVPGHSNTGELFF.

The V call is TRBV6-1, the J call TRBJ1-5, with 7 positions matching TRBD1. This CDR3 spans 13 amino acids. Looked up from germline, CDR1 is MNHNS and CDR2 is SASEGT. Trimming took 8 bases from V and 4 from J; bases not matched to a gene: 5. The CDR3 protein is CASGTTGNQPQHF. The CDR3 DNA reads TGTGCCAGCGGAACGACAGGGAATCAGCCCCAGCATTTT.

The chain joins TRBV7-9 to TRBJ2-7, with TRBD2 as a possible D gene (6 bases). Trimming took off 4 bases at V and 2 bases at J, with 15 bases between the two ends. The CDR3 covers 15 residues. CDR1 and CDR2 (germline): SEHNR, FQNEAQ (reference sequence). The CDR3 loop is CASSSLAGPTYEQYF. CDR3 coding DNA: TGTGCCAGCAGCTCCCTCGCGGGACCCACCTACGAGCAGTACTTC.

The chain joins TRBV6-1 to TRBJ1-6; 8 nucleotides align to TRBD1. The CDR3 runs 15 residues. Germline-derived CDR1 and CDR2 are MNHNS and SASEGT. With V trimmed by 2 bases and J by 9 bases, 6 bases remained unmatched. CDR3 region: CASSERGQGFSPLHF. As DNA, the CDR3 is TGTGCCAGCAGTGAACGAGGACAGGGATTTTCACCCCTCCACTTT.

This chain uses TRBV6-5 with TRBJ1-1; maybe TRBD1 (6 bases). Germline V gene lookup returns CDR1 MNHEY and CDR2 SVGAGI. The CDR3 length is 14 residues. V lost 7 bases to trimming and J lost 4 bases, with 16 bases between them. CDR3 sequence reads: CASKPQGSRTEAFF. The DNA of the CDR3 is TGTGCCAGCAAACCACAGGGTTCGCGCACTGAAGCTTTCTTT.

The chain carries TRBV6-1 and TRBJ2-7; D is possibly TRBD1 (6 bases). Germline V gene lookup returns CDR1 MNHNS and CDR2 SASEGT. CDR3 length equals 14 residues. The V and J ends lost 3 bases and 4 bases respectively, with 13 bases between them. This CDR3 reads CASSDPGVFYEQYF. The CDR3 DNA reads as TGTGCCAGCAGTGACCCAGGGGTTTTTTACGAGCAGTACTTC.

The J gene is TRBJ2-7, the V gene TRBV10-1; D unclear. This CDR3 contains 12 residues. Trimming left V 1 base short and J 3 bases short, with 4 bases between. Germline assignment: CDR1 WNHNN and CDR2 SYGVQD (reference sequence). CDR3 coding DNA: TGCGCCAGCAGTGAGTACGGCTACGAGCAGTACTTC. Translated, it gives CASSEYGYEQYF.

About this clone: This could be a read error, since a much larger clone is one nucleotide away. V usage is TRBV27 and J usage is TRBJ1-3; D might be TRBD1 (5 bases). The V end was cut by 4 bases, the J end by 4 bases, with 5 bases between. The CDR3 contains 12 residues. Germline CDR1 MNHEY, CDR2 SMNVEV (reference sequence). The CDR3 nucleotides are TGTGCCAGCAGTTCAGGGGGAAACACCATATATTTT. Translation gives CASSSGGNTIYF.

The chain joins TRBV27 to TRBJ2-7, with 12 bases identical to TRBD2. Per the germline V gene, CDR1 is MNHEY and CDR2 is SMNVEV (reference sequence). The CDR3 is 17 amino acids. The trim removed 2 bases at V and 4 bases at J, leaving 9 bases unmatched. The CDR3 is CASSLLAGGPFLYEQYF. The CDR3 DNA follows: TGTGCCAGCAGTTTACTAGCGGGAGGGCCCTTTCTTTACGAGCAGTACTTC.

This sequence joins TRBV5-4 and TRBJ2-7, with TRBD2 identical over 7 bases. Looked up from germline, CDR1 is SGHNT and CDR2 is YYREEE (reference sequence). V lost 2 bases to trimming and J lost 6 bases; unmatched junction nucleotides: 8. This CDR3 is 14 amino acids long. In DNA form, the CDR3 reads TGTGCCAGCAGCTTAGCCGCGGGGGTGGGCGAGCAGTACTTC. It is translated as CASSLAAGVGEQYF.

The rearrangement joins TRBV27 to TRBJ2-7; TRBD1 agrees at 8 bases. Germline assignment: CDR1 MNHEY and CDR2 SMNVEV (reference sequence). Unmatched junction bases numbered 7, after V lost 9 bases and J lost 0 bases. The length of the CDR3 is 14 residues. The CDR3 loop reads CASQRDRLSYEQYF. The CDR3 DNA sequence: TGTGCCAGTCAGAGGGACAGGCTCTCCTACGAGCAGTACTTC.

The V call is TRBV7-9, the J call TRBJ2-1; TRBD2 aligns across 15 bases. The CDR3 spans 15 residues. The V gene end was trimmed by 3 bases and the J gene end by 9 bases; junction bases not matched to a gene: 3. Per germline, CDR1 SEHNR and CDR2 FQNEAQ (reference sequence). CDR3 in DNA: TGTGCCAGCAGCTTTGTGGGACTAGCGGGAGGTGAGCAGTTCTTC. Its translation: CASSFVGLAGGEQFF.

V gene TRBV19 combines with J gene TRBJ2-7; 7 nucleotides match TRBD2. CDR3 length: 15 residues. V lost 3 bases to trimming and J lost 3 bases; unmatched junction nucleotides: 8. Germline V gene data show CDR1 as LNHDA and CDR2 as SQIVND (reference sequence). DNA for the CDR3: TGTGCCAGTAGTATCCTCGGGGGGAAAAACTACGAGCAGTACTTC. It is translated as CASSILGGKNYEQYF.

This CDR3 is CASSFRRGSGNTIYF. In DNA, the CDR3 is TGTGCCAGCAGCTTCCGCAGGGGCTCTGGAAACACCATATATTTT. The V and J genes are TRBV5-6 and TRBJ1-3; possibly TRBD1 for D (6 bases). Trimming pared 2 bases from V and 0 bases from J, leaving 9 bases between. Germline CDR1 is SGHDT and CDR2 is YYEEEE. There are 15 residues in the CDR3.

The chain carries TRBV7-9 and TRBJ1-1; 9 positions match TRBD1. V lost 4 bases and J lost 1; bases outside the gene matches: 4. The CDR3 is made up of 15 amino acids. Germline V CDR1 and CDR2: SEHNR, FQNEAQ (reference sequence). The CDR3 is CASSWTGAGNTEAFF. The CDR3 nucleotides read TGTGCCAGCAGCTGGACAGGGGCAGGGAACACTGAAGCTTTCTTT.

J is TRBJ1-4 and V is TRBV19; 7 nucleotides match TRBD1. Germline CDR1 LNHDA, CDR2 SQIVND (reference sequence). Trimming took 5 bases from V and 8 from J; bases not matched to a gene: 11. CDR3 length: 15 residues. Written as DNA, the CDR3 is TGTGCCAGTAGTCCGATGACAGGGTTGGGCGAAAAACTGTTTTTT. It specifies CASSPMTGLGEKLFF.